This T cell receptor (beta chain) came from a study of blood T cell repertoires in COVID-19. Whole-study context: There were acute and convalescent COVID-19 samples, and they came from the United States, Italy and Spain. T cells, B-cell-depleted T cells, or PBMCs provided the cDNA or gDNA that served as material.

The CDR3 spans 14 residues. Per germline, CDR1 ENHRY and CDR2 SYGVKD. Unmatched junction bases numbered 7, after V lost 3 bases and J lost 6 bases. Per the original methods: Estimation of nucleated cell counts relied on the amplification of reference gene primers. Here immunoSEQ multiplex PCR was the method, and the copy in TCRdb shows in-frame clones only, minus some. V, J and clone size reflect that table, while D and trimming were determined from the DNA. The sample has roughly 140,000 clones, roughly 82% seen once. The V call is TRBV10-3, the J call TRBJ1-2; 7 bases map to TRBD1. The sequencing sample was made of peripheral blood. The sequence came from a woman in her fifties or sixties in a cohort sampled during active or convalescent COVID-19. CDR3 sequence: CAISDSGTVNGYTF. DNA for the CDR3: TGTGCCATCAGTGACTCCGGGACAGTCAATGGCTACACCTTC.